This T cell receptor beta chain was obtained from a study of control samples from healthy donors and cancer patients. TCRdb's table, derived via immunoSEQ multiplex PCR, lists solely in-frame clones and lacks some. The sample lists 170,000 or so clones, around 92% occurring once. The CDR3 spans 16 residues. Input material: blood. The clonotype originates from a woman aged 40-49 years in good health. The chain links TRBV21-1 to TRBJ1-2; the table's TRBD1 call for D was not verified on the DNA. TRBV21-1 is given as a pseudogene. DNA of the CDR3: TGTGCCAGCACCTCGATTCGACAGGGGGGACACTATGGCTACACCTTC. Residues: CASTSIRQGGHYGYTF.